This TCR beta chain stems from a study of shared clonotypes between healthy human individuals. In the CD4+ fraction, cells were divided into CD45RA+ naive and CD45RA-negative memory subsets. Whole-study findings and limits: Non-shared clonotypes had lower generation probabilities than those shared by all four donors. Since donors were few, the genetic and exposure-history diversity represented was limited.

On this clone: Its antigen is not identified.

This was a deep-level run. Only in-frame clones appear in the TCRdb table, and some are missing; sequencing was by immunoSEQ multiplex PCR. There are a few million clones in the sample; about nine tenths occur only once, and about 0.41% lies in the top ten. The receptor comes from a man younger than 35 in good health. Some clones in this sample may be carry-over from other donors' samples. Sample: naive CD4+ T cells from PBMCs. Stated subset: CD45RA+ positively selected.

The CDR3 is CASRLLAAQETQYF. The CDR3 DNA follows: TGTGCCAGCAGGCTACTAGCGGCCCAAGAGACCCAGTACTTC. The V and J genes are TRBV27 and TRBJ2-5; 8 bases are a match to TRBD2. The CDR3 has 14 amino acids. Germline V gives CDR1 MNHEY, CDR2 SMNVEV (reference sequence). V shed 6 bases, J shed 1 base, and the junction held 4 bases outside the gene matches.